This T cell receptor (beta chain) was retrieved from a study of T-cell reconstitution after alpha-beta-depleted transplantation in children. This clonotype occurred a few times. This CDR3 is 18 amino acids long. The V gene's germline CDR1 is ENHRY and CDR2 SYGVKD. Unmatched junction bases numbered 8, after V lost 4 bases and J lost 1 base. This sample's TCRbeta library carried unique molecular identifier barcodes. MiXCR, applied by TCRdb to the PCR reads, yields one record per CDR3 protein. The data contain 440,000 or so distinct CDR3 sequences, about a tenth of them singletons. This TCR came from a human donor who donated a stem cell graft to a child with acute myeloid leukemia. The rearrangement uses TRBV10-3 and TRBJ2-2; TRBD2 aligns across 11 bases. The specimen was PBMCs from the stem cell graft donor, collected from the stem cell graft. The CDR3 sequence is CAISVLTSGALNTGELFF. The CDR3 DNA sequence: TGTGCCATCAGTGTGCTGACTAGCGGGGCCCTGAACACCGGGGAGCTGTTTTTT.